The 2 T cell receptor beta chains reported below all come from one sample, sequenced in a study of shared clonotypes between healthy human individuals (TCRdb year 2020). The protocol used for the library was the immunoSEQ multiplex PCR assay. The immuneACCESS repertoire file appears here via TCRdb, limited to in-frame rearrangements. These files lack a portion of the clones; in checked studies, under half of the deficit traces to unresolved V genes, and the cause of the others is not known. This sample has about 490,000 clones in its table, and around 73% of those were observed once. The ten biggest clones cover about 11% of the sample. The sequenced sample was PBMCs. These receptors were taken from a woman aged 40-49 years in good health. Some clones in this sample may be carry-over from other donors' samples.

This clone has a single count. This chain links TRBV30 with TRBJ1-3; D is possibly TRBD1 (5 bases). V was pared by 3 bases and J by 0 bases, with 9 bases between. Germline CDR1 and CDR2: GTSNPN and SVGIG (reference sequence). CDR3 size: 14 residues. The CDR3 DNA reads TGTGCCTGGAGCCAGGGATTCTCTGGAAACACCATATATTTT. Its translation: CAWSQGFSGNTIYF.

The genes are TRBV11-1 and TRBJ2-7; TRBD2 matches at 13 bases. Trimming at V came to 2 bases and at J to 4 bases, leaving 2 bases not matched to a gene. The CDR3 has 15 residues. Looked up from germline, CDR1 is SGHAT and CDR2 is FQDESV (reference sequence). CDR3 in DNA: TGTGCCAGCAGCTTACTGACTAGCGGGAGGTACGAGCAGTACTTC. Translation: CASSLLTSGRYEQYF.